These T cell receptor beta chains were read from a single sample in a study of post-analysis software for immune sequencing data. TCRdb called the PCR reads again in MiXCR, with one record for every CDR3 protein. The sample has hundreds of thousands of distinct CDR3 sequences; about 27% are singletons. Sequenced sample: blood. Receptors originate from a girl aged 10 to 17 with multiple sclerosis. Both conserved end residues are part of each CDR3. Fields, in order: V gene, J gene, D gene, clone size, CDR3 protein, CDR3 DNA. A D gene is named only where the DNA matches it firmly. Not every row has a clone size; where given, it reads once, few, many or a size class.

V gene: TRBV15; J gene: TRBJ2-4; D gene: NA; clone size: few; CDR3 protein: CATSPGTKNIQYF; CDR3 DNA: TGTGCCACCAGCCCCGGGACCAAAAACATTCAGTACTTC
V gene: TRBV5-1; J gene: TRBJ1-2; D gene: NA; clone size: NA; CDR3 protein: CASSFYSSVGYTF; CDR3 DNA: TGCGCCAGCAGCTTTTATTCCTCCGTTGGCTACACCTTC
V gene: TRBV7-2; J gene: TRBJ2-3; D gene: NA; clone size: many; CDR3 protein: CASSSPSTDTQYF; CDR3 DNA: TGTGCCAGCAGCTCACCCAGCACAGATACGCAGTATTTT
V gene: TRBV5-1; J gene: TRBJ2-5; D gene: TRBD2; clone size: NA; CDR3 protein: CASSTERGQETQYF; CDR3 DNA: TGCGCCAGCAGCACCGAGCGGGGGCAAGAGACCCAGTACTTC
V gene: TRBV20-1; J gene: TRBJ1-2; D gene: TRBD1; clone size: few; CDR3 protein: CSALRTGGFGYTF; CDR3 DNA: TGCAGTGCCCTGAGAACAGGGGGGTTTGGCTACACCTTC
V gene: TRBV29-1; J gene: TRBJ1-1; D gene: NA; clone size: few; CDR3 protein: CSVWGKYEAFF; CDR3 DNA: TGCAGCGTTTGGGGAAAATATGAAGCTTTCTTT
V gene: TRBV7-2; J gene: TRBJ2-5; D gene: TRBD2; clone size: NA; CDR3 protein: CASSHSGLQETQYF; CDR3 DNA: TGTGCCAGCAGTCATAGCGGGCTCCAAGAGACCCAGTACTTC
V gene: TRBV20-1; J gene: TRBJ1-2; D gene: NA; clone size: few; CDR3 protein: CSAPTGFLYGYTF; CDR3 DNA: TGCAGTGCTCCTACAGGGTTCCTCTATGGCTACACCTTC
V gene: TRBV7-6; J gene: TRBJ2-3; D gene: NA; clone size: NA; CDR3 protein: CASSLTALGTDTQYF; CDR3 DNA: TGTGCCAGCAGCTTAACGGCCTTAGGCACAGATACGCAGTATTTT
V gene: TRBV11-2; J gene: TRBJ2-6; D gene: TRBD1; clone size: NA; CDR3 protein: CASSDRDRGSGANVLTF; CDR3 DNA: TGTGCCAGCAGCGACCGGGACAGGGGCTCAGGGGCCAACGTCCTGACTTTC
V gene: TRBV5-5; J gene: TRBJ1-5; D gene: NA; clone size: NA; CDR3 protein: CASSLGRGGQPQHF; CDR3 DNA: TGTGCCAGCAGCTTAGGCCGGGGAGGTCAGCCCCAGCATTTT